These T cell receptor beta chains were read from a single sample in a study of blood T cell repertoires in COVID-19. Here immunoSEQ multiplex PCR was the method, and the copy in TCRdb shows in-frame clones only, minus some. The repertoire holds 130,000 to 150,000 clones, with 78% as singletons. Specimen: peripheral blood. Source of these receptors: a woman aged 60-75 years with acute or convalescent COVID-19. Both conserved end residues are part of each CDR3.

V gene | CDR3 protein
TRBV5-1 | CASSPLTSGSNEQYF
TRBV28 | CASSLQQETQYF
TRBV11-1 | CASSSTGGRMNTEAFF
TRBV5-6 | CASSFTPAGGIDEQYF
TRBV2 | CASSGVSSYNEQFF
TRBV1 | CTSSQKPAGGLSAADTQYF
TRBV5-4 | CASSLALASGANVLTF
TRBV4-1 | CASSQRTSTDTQYF
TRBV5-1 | CASSLGSSGTYNEQFF
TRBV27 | CASSRGLAGDEQYF
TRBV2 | CASSERRLAPGNTIYF